This TCR beta chain was obtained from a study of cytomegalovirus exposure and HLA in healthy donors. The PCR was carried out with 60 Vbeta primers and 13 Jbeta primers. Only in-frame clones appear in the TCRdb table, and some are missing; sequencing was by immunoSEQ multiplex PCR. This sample has approximately 150,000 clones, with around four fifths found just once. The CDR3 consists of 13 residues. The V gene lost 9 bases and the J gene lost 3 bases, with 14 bases spanning the gap. Germline V gene sequence: CDR1 MDHEN, CDR2 SYDVKM. This clone has just one count. The sequencing sample was made of PBMCs. The TCR originated in a boy between 2 and 15 years old in good health and CMV-seronegative. V and J are TRBV28 and TRBJ1-1; D may be TRBD1 (6 bases). The CDR3 reads CASRQAGDTEAFF. CDR3 nucleotides: TGTGCCAGTCGACAGGCTGGGGACACTGAAGCTTTCTTT.